The 18 T cell receptor beta chains below all came from one sample that was sequenced in a study of blood T cell repertoires in COVID-19. Here immunoSEQ multiplex PCR was the method, and the copy in TCRdb shows in-frame clones only, minus some. Of about 260,000 clones in the sample, roughly 83% were seen once. Sequenced sample: PBMCs or T cells enriched from blood (not recorded which). These TCRs come from a woman between 45 and 65 years old who had recovered from COVID-19.

The chain joins TRBV12-5 to TRBJ2-1; D might be TRBD2 (6 bases). Germline lookup yields CDR1 LGHNT and CDR2 FRNRAP. There are 16 residues in the CDR3. V was trimmed by 3 bases and J by 6 bases, leaving 18 bases between them. CDR3 sequence reads: CASGFAPLREPNEQFF. In DNA, the CDR3 is TGTGCTAGTGGTTTCGCCCCCTTGCGGGAACCCAATGAGCAGTTCTTC.

The V gene is TRBV12-3 or TRBV12-4, the J gene TRBJ2-5; D perhaps matches TRBD1 (5 bases). CDR3 length equals 12 residues. Trimming shortened V by 2 bases and J by 4 bases, and 5 bases separated the two germline ends. The CDR3 here is CASSLRGETQYF. The CDR3 region has the DNA TGTGCCAGCAGTTTAAGGGGAGAGACCCAGTACTTC.

This clone came up many times. J is TRBJ1-3 and V is TRBV5-6; no reliable D call. Trimming shortened V by 1 base and J by 0 bases, and 17 bases separated the two germline ends. The germline CDR1 and CDR2 sequences are SGHDT and YYEEEE. The CDR3 runs 18 residues. The CDR3 DNA reads as TGTGCCAGCAGCTTGCCCTCCTTCACCGAGCCCTCTGGAAACACCATATATTTT. Translation: CASSLPSFTEPSGNTIYF.

This rearrangement joins TRBV18 to TRBJ2-7; D gene unclear. The CDR3 contains 13 residues. The germline V gene encodes CDR1 KGHSH and CDR2 LQKENI. V lost 3 bases to trimming and J lost 2 bases, with 8 bases between them. The CDR3 is CASSPRQAYEQYF. As DNA, the CDR3 is TGTGCCAGCTCACCCAGACAAGCCTACGAGCAGTACTTC.

The V and J genes are TRBV4-1 and TRBJ1-6; tentatively, D is TRBD1 (5 bases). Germline V gene sequence: CDR1 MGHRA, CDR2 YSYEKL. Trimming took off 3 bases at V and 7 bases at J, with 19 bases between the two ends. CDR3 length: 17 residues. The chain's CDR3 is CASSQGRARGFNSPLHF. The CDR3 DNA reads as TGCGCCAGCAGCCAGGGGAGGGCTAGGGGATTCAATTCACCCCTCCACTTT.

The V gene is TRBV7-3, the J gene TRBJ2-2, with 11 bases identical to TRBD2. Germline V gene data show CDR1 as SGHTA and CDR2 as FQGTGA. With V trimmed by 4 bases and J by 4 bases, 2 bases remained unmatched. This CDR3 is 15 amino acids long. The CDR3 DNA reads as TGTGCCAGCAGCTCTACTAGCGGGGGCACCGGGGAGCTGTTTTTT. Amino acids: CASSSTSGGTGELFF.

This chain links TRBV18 with TRBJ1-4; D gene unclear. This CDR3 spans 15 amino acids. Germline V CDR1 and CDR2: KGHSH, LQKENI. The ends were cut back, 3 bases at V and 7 bases at J, with 15 bases in the middle. This CDR3 reads CASSPPINRGEKLFF. The DNA of the CDR3 is TGTGCCAGCTCACCCCCAATAAATCGGGGTGAAAAACTGTTTTTT. The variable domain in full, with the rest retrieved from reference TRBV18 and TRBJ1-4, is NAGVMQNPRHLVRRRGQEARLRCSPMKGHSHVYWYRQLPEEGLKFMVYLQKENIIDESGMPKERFSAEFPKEGPSILRIQQVVRGDSAAYFCASSPPINRGEKLFFGSGTQLSVL.

The chain employs TRBV13 and TRBJ1-3, with D unresolved. The CDR3 covers 15 residues. V lost 8 bases and J 4 bases, leaving 18 bases between the germline ends. CDR1 is PRHDT, CDR2 FYEKMQ, per germline (reference sequence). The CDR3: CASSPRNSHGNTIYF. CDR3 bases: TGTGCCAGCTCCCCCAGAAATTCCCACGGAAACACCATATATTTT.

The chain recombines TRBV19 with TRBJ2-1; 8 bases agree with TRBD2. Trimming removed 6 bases from V and 2 bases from J; junction bases left unmatched: 6. The CDR3 contains 15 residues. From germline, CDR1 is LNHDA and CDR2 SQIVND (reference sequence). This CDR3 is CASSKLAAAYNEQFF. The CDR3 region has the DNA TGTGCCAGTAGCAAACTAGCGGCTGCCTACAATGAGCAGTTCTTC.

This clone was observed a single time. This sequence joins TRBV5-5 and TRBJ1-2; 8 positions agree with TRBD1. After removal of 3 bases from V and 7 bases from J, the junction contained 8 bases not matched to a gene. CDR1 and CDR2 (germline): SGHKS, YYEKEE (reference sequence). The CDR3 covers 14 residues. CDR3 sequence (DNA): TGTGCCAGCAGCTATGCAGGGGGCTCCCTTGGCTACACCTTC. It translates to CASSYAGGSLGYTF.

The chain is built from TRBV27 and TRBJ1-5; D perhaps matches TRBD1 (5 bases). Germline lookup yields CDR1 MNHEY and CDR2 SMNVEV (reference sequence). V gave up 1 base and J gave up 1 base, with 5 bases separating them. The CDR3 sequence is 14 residues long. The CDR3 sequence: CASSLWGSNQPQHF. The CDR3 DNA follows: TGTGCCAGCAGTTTATGGGGCAGCAATCAGCCCCAGCATTTT.

As regards this clone: The same CDR3 is also encoded by other DNA sequences in this sample. J is TRBJ1-2 and V is TRBV28; 8 positions agree with TRBD1. The V gene end was trimmed by 5 bases and the J gene end by 9 bases; junction bases not matched to a gene: 5. The CDR3 sequence is 12 residues long. Germline values: CDR1 MDHEN, CDR2 SYDVKM. CDR3 bases: TGTGCCAGCAGTCCCGGACAGGGTCGCTACACCTTC. It yields the protein CASSPGQGRYTF.

CDR3 nucleotide sequence: TGCGCCAGCAGCTTGGTGGGGGGCGAGCAGTACTTC. Its translation: CASSLVGGEQYF. The J gene is TRBJ2-7, the V gene TRBV5-1; D may be TRBD2 (6 bases). This CDR3 region has 12 residues. Trimming left V 0 bases short and J 6 bases short, with 7 bases between. Germline V gene sequence: CDR1 SGHRS, CDR2 YFSETQ.

The rearrangement links TRBV20-1 to TRBJ1-1, with D uncertain. Trimming stripped 8 bases from V and 1 base from J, with 8 bases between. The CDR3 consists of 11 residues. The germline CDR1 and CDR2 sequences are DFQATT and SNEGSKA (reference sequence). The chain's CDR3 is CSTLQNTEAFF. The CDR3 DNA reads TGCAGTACGTTACAGAACACTGAAGCTTTCTTT.

The rearrangement links TRBV5-8 to TRBJ2-5, with D maybe TRBD2 (7 bases). The CDR3 loop spans 16 amino acids. Per the germline V gene, CDR1 is SGHTS and CDR2 is YDEGEE. Trimming stripped 0 bases from V and 5 bases from J, with 17 bases between. The CDR3 DNA reads TGTGCCAGCAGCTTGGTTGCGTGGGGGGGCGCCGAGACCCAGTACTTC. Its protein is CASSLVAWGGAETQYF.

The chain joins TRBV6-5 to TRBJ1-4; TRBD1 matches 8 bases. The germline CDR1 and CDR2 sequences are MNHEY and SVGAGI. The CDR3 covers 14 residues. The J segment lost 8 bases and the V segment lost 6 bases, leaving 8 bases of the junction unmatched. CDR3 in amino acids: CASSRTGFWEKLFF. The CDR3 DNA sequence: TGTGCCAGCAGCAGGACAGGGTTCTGGGAAAAACTGTTTTTT.

The chain employs TRBV5-5 and TRBJ1-4; D is undetermined. Per germline, CDR1 SGHKS and CDR2 YYEKEE (reference sequence). The CDR3 spans 17 residues. Trimming took off 1 base at V and 0 bases at J, with 13 bases between the two ends. CDR3 protein: CASSLTPRSPTNEKLFF. CDR3 DNA sequence: TGTGCCAGCAGCTTGACCCCGCGAAGCCCAACTAATGAAAAACTGTTTTTT. Supplemented by reference TRBV5-5 and TRBJ1-4, the full variable domain reads DAGVTQSPTHLIKTRGQQVTLRCSPISGHKSVSWYQQVLGQGPQFIFQYYEKEERGRGNFPDRFSARQFPNYSSELNVNALLLGDSALYLCASSLTPRSPTNEKLFFGSGTQLSVL.

This chain uses TRBV27 with TRBJ1-6; D not resolved. V was trimmed by 6 bases and J by 0 bases, leaving 9 bases between them. The CDR3 covers 15 residues. CDR1 MNHEY and CDR2 SMNVEV come from the germline V gene (reference sequence). The CDR3 spells CASRVMSSYNSPLHF. In DNA form, the CDR3 reads TGTGCCAGCAGGGTAATGAGCTCCTATAATTCACCCCTCCACTTT.